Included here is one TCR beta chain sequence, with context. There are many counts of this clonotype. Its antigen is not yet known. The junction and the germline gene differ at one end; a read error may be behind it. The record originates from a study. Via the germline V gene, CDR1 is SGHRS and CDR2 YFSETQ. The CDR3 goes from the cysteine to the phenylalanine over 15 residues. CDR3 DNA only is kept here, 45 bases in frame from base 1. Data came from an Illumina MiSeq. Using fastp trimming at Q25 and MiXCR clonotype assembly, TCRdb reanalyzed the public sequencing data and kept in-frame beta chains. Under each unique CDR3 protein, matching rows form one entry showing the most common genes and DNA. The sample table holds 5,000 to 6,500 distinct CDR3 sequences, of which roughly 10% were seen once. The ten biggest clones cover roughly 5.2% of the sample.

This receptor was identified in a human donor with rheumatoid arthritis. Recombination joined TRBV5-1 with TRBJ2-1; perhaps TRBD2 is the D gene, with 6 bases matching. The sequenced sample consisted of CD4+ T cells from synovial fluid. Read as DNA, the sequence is TGCGCCAGCAGTTTGGGCGGGACGGGCTACAATGAGCAGTTCTTC. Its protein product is CASSLGGTGYNEQFF.